The clone carrying this T cell receptor (beta chain) turned up a few times. The antigen remains unidentified. This entry comes from a study of identical twins. Whole-study results and caveats: Out-of-frame beta sequences exhibited a weaker degree of excess twin sharing.

The CDR3 loop spans 13 amino acids. V was clipped by 5 bases and J by 0 bases, with 10 bases between them. Per germline, CDR1 DFQATT and CDR2 SNEGSKA (reference sequence). TCRdb ran MiXCR on the 5' RACE reads and lists one entry per CDR3 protein. The sample has hundreds of thousands of distinct CDR3 sequences, more than 20% seen once. The same data also contributed to another study, on T cells expressing NK-cell markers. That paper notes: The study drew TCR beta repertoires from sorted CD3+CD56+NKG2C+, CD3+CD56+NKG2C- and CD3+CD56-NKG2C+ T cells.

This chain links TRBV20-1 with TRBJ1-2, with D perhaps matching TRBD1 (5 bases). The receptor's source is a young woman in good health. The sample consisted of CD4+ T cells sorted from blood. CDR3 loop: CSAVTTANYGYTF. CDR3 coding DNA: TGCAGTGCTGTTACGACAGCTAACTATGGCTACACCTTC.